This T cell receptor beta chain was identified during a study of OX40 agonist ivuxolimab in advanced cancers. Across the whole study: Every 2 weeks, patients received ivuxolimab intravenously, dosed at 0.01 to 10 mg/kg.

The assay was immunoSEQ multiplex PCR, and TCRdb's table has in-frame clones only and misses some. The sample contains 33,000 or so clones, about 78% of which appear only once. The CDR3 runs to 15 residues. V was pared by 2 bases and J by 0 bases, with 4 bases of the junction left unmatched. Germline CDR1 and CDR2: MNHNY and SVGAGI (reference sequence). The V gene is TRBV6-6, the J gene TRBJ2-7, with 7 bases matching TRBD1. The sample here was CD4+ or CD8+ T cells sorted from blood, taken in a trial of the OX40 agonist ivuxolimab. The clonotype originates from an adult with an advanced solid tumor such as melanoma, head and neck, liver or kidney cancer. The chain's CDR3 is CASSYRDRGSYEQYF. CDR3 bases: TGTGCCAGCAGTTACCGGGACAGAGGCTCCTACGAGCAGTACTTC.